Listed below are T cell receptor beta chains from one sample, sequenced in a study of blood T cells in healthy people across ages. TCRdb recomputed calls from the 5' RACE reads with MiXCR, one row per CDR3 protein. The table shows around 580,000 distinct CDR3 sequences, with around half occurring only once. The sequenced sample consisted of blood. The receptors were sampled from a man aged 80 or over in good health. Each CDR3 is given with its conserved first and last residue. A D gene is named only where the DNA matches it firmly. For some rows the clone size is stated as once, few or many, or as a class when expanded; others skip it.

CDR3 DNA | CDR3 protein | clone size | CDR3 length | J gene | D gene | V gene
TGTGCCAGCAGTGCCGACAGGGGAACCTACGAGCAGTACTTC | CASSADRGTYEQYF | few | 14 | TRBJ2-7 | TRBD1 | TRBV6-5
TGTGCCAGCAGCGCGGGATCGCCGAGCGAGACCCAGTACTTC | CASSAGSPSETQYF | NA | 14 | TRBJ2-5 | NA | TRBV7-2
TGTGCCAGCAGTTACTTGGCTGCTGAAGCTTTCTTT | CASSYLAAEAFF | many | 12 | TRBJ1-1 | NA | TRBV6-6
TGTGCCAGCAGCCCCGGAGGGACTAGCGGGAAAGAGACCCAGTACTTC | CASSPGGTSGKETQYF | NA | 16 | TRBJ2-5 | TRBD2 | TRBV7-2
TGTGCCTGGAGTCCCATGGGGCGCGAGCAGTACTTC | CAWSPMGREQYF | NA | 12 | TRBJ2-7 | NA | TRBV30
TGTGCCAGCAGCGTAGCACAAGGGGCGTACGGCAATGAGCAGTTCTTC | CASSVAQGAYGNEQFF | few | 16 | TRBJ2-1 | NA | TRBV9
TGTGCCAGCAGTTACGCCGGGGAAGGGACCTATGGCTACACCTTC | CASSYAGEGTYGYTF | NA | 15 | TRBJ1-2 | NA | TRBV6-5
TGTGCCAGCAGCACTCCCCGGGTAGCCCGGGAGACCCAGTACTTC | CASSTPRVARETQYF | NA | 15 | TRBJ2-5 | NA | TRBV2
TGTGCCAGCAGTAGCCTTACCGGGACAGGGGGCCCCCGGAGGTACAATGAGCAGTTCTTC | CASSSLTGTGGPRRYNEQFF | few | 20 | TRBJ2-1 | TRBD1 | TRBV7-8
TGTGCCAGCAGTTACTCCTACCGCGGACGGAGCTCCTACAATGAGCAGTTCTTC | CASSYSYRGRSSYNEQFF | NA | 18 | TRBJ2-1 | NA | TRBV6-2/TRBV6-3
TGCGCCAGCAGCCAAGTAACAGGTCGCGGTGAAGCTTTCTTT | CASSQVTGRGEAFF | NA | 14 | TRBJ1-1 | NA | TRBV4-3
TGTGCCAGCAGTAAACAACAGGGCGGGTTGGGTGAAAAACTGTTTTTT | CASSKQQGGLGEKLFF | NA | 16 | TRBJ1-4 | NA | TRBV6-6
TGTGCCAGCAGCGTAGTGGCAGGCGAAGAGACCCAGTACTTC | CASSVVAGEETQYF | once | 14 | TRBJ2-5 | NA | TRBV7-2
TGCGCCAGCATCGACCGGGACAGGGGGAAATTGAGCTCCTACAATGAGCAGTTCTTC | CASIDRDRGKLSSYNEQFF | NA | 19 | TRBJ2-1 | TRBD1 | TRBV5-1
TGCAGTGCTAGAGTCCCTCCAGCAGATACGCAGTATTTT | CSARVPPADTQYF | NA | 13 | TRBJ2-3 | NA | TRBV20-1
TGCGCCAGCAGTCAGGGACAGGGGGTACGGGAGCAGTTCTTC | CASSQGQGVREQFF | NA | 14 | TRBJ2-1 | TRBD1 | TRBV23-1
TGTGCCAGCAGCCAAGAAATTCCTAGCATTGGTTCAGATACGCAGTATTTT | CASSQEIPSIGSDTQYF | NA | 17 | TRBJ2-3 | NA | TRBV4-2
TGCGCCAGCAGCTTGGGCCTACTAGTCTACGAGCAGTACTTC | CASSLGLLVYEQYF | NA | 14 | TRBJ2-7 | NA | TRBV5-1
TGTGCCAGCAGGAGGGGGGACTCCTACAATGAGCAGTACTTC | CASRRGDSYNEQYF | NA | 14 | TRBJ2-5 | NA | TRBV9